The text below deals with one T cell receptor (beta chain). Its antigen is currently unknown. The V gene's germline CDR1 is SNHLY and CDR2 FYNNEI. V shed 4 bases and J 5 bases; nucleotides not matched to a gene: 4. This CDR3 is built from 14 residues. It was with 60 Vbeta and 13 Jbeta primers that the PCR ran. Clones were read by immunoSEQ multiplex PCR, and TCRdb kept only the in-frame ones, dropping some. This sample carries 130,000 or so clones, about 73% of them seen once, and the ten largest clones take roughly 6.1%. The record originates from a study of cytomegalovirus exposure and HLA in healthy donors. Overall study findings and caveats: In vitro confirmation showed a few CMV-associated chains to be CMV antigen specific. The productive fraction for most TCR beta V segments was about 87% or about 30% in an earlier analysis.

The TCR sequence derives from a woman aged 40-49 years in good health and CMV-seronegative. The chain employs TRBV2 and TRBJ2-1, with 8 bases matching TRBD2. The specimen sequenced was PBMCs. The chain's CDR3 is CASSVQRGNNEQFF. The DNA for the CDR3 is TGTGCCAGCAGTGTCCAGCGGGGGAACAATGAGCAGTTCTTC.